The T cell receptor beta chain described here comes from a study of cytomegalovirus exposure and HLA in healthy donors (dated by TCRdb to 2016 to 2017). Context from the whole study: A later analysis indicated that the 90 to 150 validation repertoires were generated on the platform also employed for the approximately 700 repertoires of the first cohort. A separate validation cohort of approximately 130 different subjects was used in addition to the roughly 620-subject first cohort. The study aimed to test whether cataloging public T cell receptors could reveal signatures of past pathogen exposure. High-throughput TCR immunosequencing, statistical association of individual TCRs with disease status, and machine learning were combined to predict cytomegalovirus infection status. The full study reports these points: Most TCR sequences were observed very rarely across donors, whereas some public TCRs were present in many individuals. The classifier was reported to diagnose cytomegalovirus status with high specificity and sensitivity in both the original and validation cohorts. A later analysis had no HLA typing for the validation cohort, so co-occurrence there was scored across all 120 or so repertoires. In vitro tests confirmed that a few of the cytomegalovirus-associated TCR beta chains recognize cytomegalovirus antigens. The authors suggested that the approach could potentially be extended to other disease states and immunological phenotypes. Subsequent analysis determined that TCRs grouped into clusters in the first cohort also showed a tendency toward co-occurrence across the 120 or so validation repertoires, and 85% to 95% of cluster scores exceeded 0. In the study, some 180 TCR beta chains were listed as associated with cytomegalovirus.

To note about this clone: Its antigen is currently not known. Within one base of it there is no much larger clone, and no base qualities were kept.

Separate from the roughly 650-subject first cohort, the validation cohort of 90 to 150 subjects was the group to which the donors belonged. V is cut back by 5 bases and J by 5 bases, with 8 bases in the junction unmatched. The CDR3 holds 14 amino acids from the cysteine to the phenylalanine. Solely the CDR3 DNA is kept, with 42 bases framed from the first base. Looking up the germline V gene (reference sequence) yields CDR1 GTSNPN and CDR2 SVGIG. The library was produced with the immunoSEQ multiplex PCR assay. In the authors' own workflow: To diagnose cytomegalovirus status from the catalog of TCR beta chain sequences, a statistical classification framework was built. TCRdb took this table from immuneACCESS and kept in-frame rearrangements with V and J called. Such tables lack part of the clones; where checked against another copy, unresolved V genes explain under half of the gap, and the rest is unexplained. V, J and clone size were drawn from that table, and D and trimming were deduced from the DNA. The sample table holds 300,000 or so clones, of which over 75% were seen once. Approximately 0.96% of the sample comes from the top ten.

The receptor chain draws on TRBV30 and TRBJ1-4; a stretch of 7 junction bases matches TRBD1. The sequenced sample was PBMCs. The receptor's source is a man under 40 in good health and CMV-seronegative. The CDR3 protein is CAWAPGQLNEKLFF. The nucleotides are TGTGCCTGGGCCCCGGGACAGCTAAATGAAAAACTGTTTTTT.